The present T cell receptor beta chain was sequenced within a study of CD8+CD57+ T cells in acquired aplastic anemia. Study context: Quantities of DNA derived from sorted CD4+ and CD8+ cells averaged 3.2 ug. The study's findings and limits: There were twenty-nine CD8+ CDR3 sequences that occurred in both patients and controls. Simpson's diversity of CD8+ cells was not significantly different in patients compared with controls.

This clonotype was seen repeatedly, ten times or more. The antigen is not known. The patients chosen for sequencing had shown expansion of CD8+CD57+ cells (detected by flow cytometry). At blood sampling, none of the patients had yet received therapy. For CDR3 and TCR beta VDJ profiling, genomic DNA was the template used. Each CDR3 protein is one row after TCRdb ran MiXCR on the reads. This sample has 200,000 or so distinct CDR3 sequences; 40% to 50% occur once, and the top ten carry approximately 9.7%. This TCR came from a human donor with aplastic anemia. Sequenced input: sorted CD4+, CD8+, or CD8+CD57+ T cells (not recorded which) from PBMCs.

The CDR3 DNA sequence: TGTGCCAGCAGTGAAGAGGGACAGTTATTCTATGGCTACACCTTC. Translating it yields CASSEEGQLFYGYTF. The chain combines TRBV6-1 with TRBJ1-2; TRBD1 aligns across 7 bases. CDR3 length equals 15 residues. V lost 1 base, J lost 4 bases, and 6 bases stayed unmatched. Per germline, CDR1 MNHNS and CDR2 SASEGT.